What follows are 23 T cell receptor beta chains derived from one specimen sequenced in a study of OX40 agonist ivuxolimab in advanced cancers. TCRdb's copy holds only in-frame clones and misses some; the assay was immunoSEQ multiplex PCR. The data hold 55,000 to 70,000 clones, with roughly 84% observed a single time. Sequencing used CD4+ or CD8+ T cells sorted from blood, obtained in a trial of the OX40 agonist ivuxolimab. These TCRs come from an adult with an advanced solid tumor such as melanoma, head and neck, liver or kidney cancer.

The V gene is TRBV5-4, the J gene TRBJ2-5; weak D call: TRBD1 (5 bases). The CDR3 runs 14 residues. V was pared by 4 bases and J by 5 bases, with 15 bases between. Germline loops: CDR1 SGHNT, CDR2 YYREEE (reference sequence). The CDR3 nucleotides read TGTGCCAGCAGCCCCGACGGCAGGGTGGAGACCCAGTACTTC. It translates to CASSPDGRVETQYF.

The chain carries TRBV5-1 and TRBJ1-2, with D unresolved. V lost 0 bases to trimming and J lost 8 bases, with 17 bases between them. The V gene's germline CDR1 is SGHRS and CDR2 YFSETQ. The CDR3 is 15 residues long. The CDR3 nucleotides are TGCGCCAGCAGCTTGGCCACGGGTACCTTGAGCGGCTACACCTTC. Protein: CASSLATGTLSGYTF.

This chain joins TRBV28 and TRBJ2-7, with D possibly matching TRBD2 (5 bases). Deletions cut 2 bases from V and 4 bases from J, with 15 bases between. The CDR3 has 15 residues. Germline V CDR1 and CDR2: MDHEN, SYDVKM. CDR3 in amino acids: CASSLLISGGYEQYF. In DNA, the CDR3 is TGTGCCAGCAGTTTACTGATATCCGGCGGGTACGAGCAGTACTTC.

The chain links TRBV7-2 to TRBJ2-1; D is ambiguous. This CDR3 has 13 residues. Looked up from germline, CDR1 is SGHTA and CDR2 is FQGNSA. The V end lost 4 bases, the J end lost 5 bases, and 9 bases lay between the germline ends. In nucleotides, the CDR3 is TGTGCCAGCAGCTACCAGTTTCACAATGAGCAGTTCTTC. Amino acids: CASSYQFHNEQFF. Supplemented by reference TRBV7-2 and TRBJ2-1, the full variable domain reads GAGVSQSPSNKVTEKGKDVELRCDPISGHTALYWYRQSLGQGLEFLIYFQGNSAPDKSGLPSDRFSAERTGGSVSTLTIQRTQQEDSAVYLCASSYQFHNEQFFGPGTRLTVL.

This rearrangement joins TRBV7-2 to TRBJ2-7, with D perhaps matching TRBD1 or TRBD2 (6 bases each). Trimming left V 5 bases short and J 2 bases short, with 19 bases between. CDR1 SGHTA and CDR2 FQGNSA come from the germline V gene. CDR3 length: 16 residues. The CDR3 DNA reads as TGTGCCAGCAGCCCCATGGGGGGCGGGGCCGCCTACGAGCAGTACTTC. The encoded protein is CASSPMGGGAAYEQYF. Combining the CDR3 with reference TRBV7-2 and TRBJ2-7 gives the whole variable domain GAGVSQSPSNKVTEKGKDVELRCDPISGHTALYWYRQSLGQGLEFLIYFQGNSAPDKSGLPSDRFSAERTGGSVSTLTIQRTQQEDSAVYLCASSPMGGGAAYEQYFGPGTRLTVT.

The V gene is TRBV18, the J gene TRBJ2-5; D remains unclear. The end of the DNA aligns better with TRBJ2-7, so the J call may be wrong. This CDR3 comprises 13 residues. In germline, CDR1 is KGHSH, CDR2 LQKENI. This CDR3 is CASSPSRIYEQYF. CDR3 nucleotide sequence: TGTGCCAGCTCACCATCCCGGATATACGAGCAGTACTTC.

This chain links TRBV25-1 with TRBJ1-2, with 7 bases that match TRBD1. Trimming took 4 bases from V and 4 from J; bases not matched to a gene: 3. This CDR3 has 13 residues. Germline V gives CDR1 MGHDK, CDR2 SYGVNS. CDR3 sequence (DNA): TGTGCCAGCAGTGCGGGGACAGCCTATGGCTACACCTTC. It translates to CASSAGTAYGYTF.

The chain combines TRBV10-2 with TRBJ1-1, with no clear D. The V gene's germline CDR1 is WSHSY and CDR2 SAAADI. The CDR3 extends over 13 amino acids. Trimming removed 5 bases at V and 5 bases at J, with 12 bases between. The CDR3 DNA follows: TGCGCCAGCAGTATCAGTACTGAGACTGAAGCTTTCTTT. It codes for CASSISTETEAFF.

CDR3 loop: CASSFDSYEQYF. The CDR3 bases are TGTGCCAGCAGTTTCGACAGCTACGAGCAGTACTTC. The chain is built from TRBV7-9 and TRBJ2-7; TRBD1 might be the D (5 bases). Germline values: CDR1 SEHNR, CDR2 FQNEAQ (reference sequence). The CDR3 is made up of 12 amino acids. Trimming removed 6 bases at V and 3 bases at J, with 9 bases between. The variable domain in full, completed from reference TRBV7-9 and TRBJ2-7, reads DTGVSQNPRHKITKRGQNVTFRCDPISEHNRLYWYRQTLGQGPEFLTYFQNEAQLEKSRLLSDRFSAERPKGSFSTLEIQRTEQGDSAMYLCASSFDSYEQYFGPGTRLTVT.

The chain carries TRBV6-5 and TRBJ2-3; TRBD1 might be the D (5 bases). Per the germline V gene, CDR1 is MNHEY and CDR2 is SVGAGI. Trimming removed 3 bases at V and 0 bases at J, with 10 bases between. This CDR3 region has 15 residues. CDR3 nucleotide sequence: TGTGCCAGCAGTTATTTGCAGGGTAGCACAGATACGCAGTATTTT. This translates into CASSYLQGSTDTQYF.

CDR3 coding DNA: TGTGCCAGCAGTTCACTGGACACTGGAAACACCATATATTTT. Translated: CASSSLDTGNTIYF. The rearrangement links TRBV27 to TRBJ1-3, with TRBD1 as a possible D gene (5 bases). The CDR3 extends over 14 amino acids. Germline CDR1 is MNHEY and CDR2 is SMNVEV (reference sequence). With 4 bases removed from V and 2 bases from J, the gap between germline ends came to 9 bases.

V usage is TRBV7-2 and J usage is TRBJ2-2, with 8 bases aligning to TRBD2. The CDR3 spans 18 residues. J lost 6 bases, V lost 3 bases, and 15 bases had no gene match. Germline V gene lookup returns CDR1 SGHTA and CDR2 FQGNSA. CDR3 coding DNA: TGTGCCAGCAGCTTTCGGCGGGAGGCCCTCCAGGACGCCGGGGAGCTGTTTTTT. As protein: CASSFRREALQDAGELFF.

This clone turned up a few times. J is TRBJ1-5 and V is TRBV7-9; D is unclear. Trimming took off 6 bases at V and 6 bases at J, with 15 bases between the two ends. This CDR3 region has 14 residues. CDR1 is SEHNR, CDR2 FQNEAQ, per germline (reference sequence). DNA for the CDR3: TGTGCCAGCAGACCGAGCCCCGGCGGTCAGCCCCAGCATTTT. Protein: CASRPSPGGQPQHF.

The V and J genes are TRBV6-4 and TRBJ2-3, with D maybe TRBD1 (5 bases). There are 14 residues in the CDR3. Germline CDR1 MRHNA, CDR2 SNTAGT. With 3 bases removed from V and 5 bases from J, the gap between germline ends came to 12 bases. The CDR3 loop reads CASSEAGFGDTQYF. The CDR3 DNA is TGTGCCAGCAGTGAGGCAGGGTTCGGAGATACGCAGTATTTT.

This clone was picked up a small number of times. The rearrangement joins TRBV18 to TRBJ1-1, with TRBD1 as a possible D gene (6 bases). Between the trimmed V and J ends, which lost 2 bases and 1 base, there was a span of 8 bases. The CDR3 has 14 residues. CDR1 is KGHSH and CDR2 is LQKENI in the germline V gene. This chain's CDR3 is CASSPTRGNTEAFF. The DNA for the CDR3 is TGTGCCAGCTCACCAACCAGGGGGAACACTGAAGCTTTCTTT.

V and J are TRBV5-1 and TRBJ2-1, with 9 bases matching TRBD1. CDR3 length: 14 residues. Looked up from germline, CDR1 is SGHRS and CDR2 is YFSETQ. J gave up 6 bases and V 0 bases, and 1 base lay outside the gene matches. DNA for the CDR3: TGCGCCAGCAGCTTGGGGGGACAGGGCAATGAGCAGTTCTTC. Protein sequence: CASSLGGQGNEQFF.

This clone was found once. The rearrangement joins TRBV9 to TRBJ2-1; 10 nucleotides match TRBD2. CDR3 length: 18 amino acids. CDR1 SGDLS and CDR2 YYNGEE come from the germline V gene. V lost 2 bases, J lost 1 base, and 9 bases stayed unmatched. The CDR3 here is CASSVAAGGPGSYNEQFF. The CDR3 DNA reads as TGTGCCAGCAGCGTCGCAGCGGGGGGGCCCGGGTCCTACAATGAGCAGTTCTTC.

V usage is TRBV7-2 and J usage is TRBJ1-3; 10 nucleotides align to TRBD1. V trimming: 2 bases; J trimming: 9 bases; junction bases outside the gene matches: 19. The CDR3 has 19 amino acids. CDR1 is SGHTA, CDR2 FQGNSA, per germline. The CDR3: CASSLIWTGGPPGLATIYF. DNA of the CDR3: TGTGCCAGCAGCTTAATTTGGACAGGGGGACCCCCCGGGTTAGCCACCATATATTTT. Combining the CDR3 with reference TRBV7-2 and TRBJ1-3 gives the whole variable domain GAGVSQSPSNKVTEKGKDVELRCDPISGHTALYWYRQSLGQGLEFLIYFQGNSAPDKSGLPSDRFSAERTGGSVSTLTIQRTQQEDSAVYLCASSLIWTGGPPGLATIYFGEGSWLTVV.

The chain is built from TRBV10-3 and TRBJ2-1, with no clear D. Trimming took off 6 bases at V and 12 bases at J, with 18 bases between the two ends. Germline-derived CDR1 and CDR2 are ENHRY and SYGVKD. This CDR3 region has 13 residues. CDR3 region: CAIRNGPSQGQFF. The CDR3 DNA follows: TGTGCCATCAGGAATGGTCCCTCTCAAGGGCAGTTCTTC.

This clone has only one observation. This chain connects TRBV18 to TRBJ2-2; 11 bases map to TRBD1. Per the germline V gene, CDR1 is KGHSH and CDR2 is LQKENI. V lost 6 bases, J lost 7 bases, and 7 bases stayed unmatched. CDR3 length equals 15 residues. The CDR3 protein is CASSPGQGVGGELFF. As DNA, the CDR3 is TGTGCCAGCTCGCCGGGACAGGGGGTCGGCGGGGAGCTGTTTTTT.

J is TRBJ1-1 and V is TRBV6-5; weak D call: TRBD1 (5 bases). V gave up 8 bases and J gave up 7 bases, with 17 bases separating them. Germline-derived CDR1 and CDR2 are MNHEY and SVGAGI. This CDR3 contains 13 residues. The CDR3 DNA reads as TGTGCCAGCGGTCAGGGTAGTAAGGGTGAAGCTTTCTTT. Translated: CASGQGSKGEAFF.

This chain uses TRBV30 with TRBJ2-7; TRBD1 matches at 7 bases. Unmatched junction bases numbered 2, after V lost 2 bases and J lost 4 bases. Per the germline V gene, CDR1 is GTSNPN and CDR2 is SVGIG (reference sequence). The CDR3 sequence is 12 residues long. The CDR3 loop reads CAWSPGGYEQYF. The CDR3 nucleotides read TGTGCCTGGAGTCCAGGGGGATACGAGCAGTACTTC.

Comment on this clone: The sample has other DNA sequences that encode this CDR3 too. The J gene is TRBJ2-5, the V gene TRBV9; 8 nucleotides line up with TRBD1. Germline V gives CDR1 SGDLS, CDR2 YYNGEE. J gave up 4 bases and V 4 bases, and 6 bases lay outside the gene matches. The CDR3 sequence is 14 residues long. The CDR3 reads CASSPRTGRETQYF. The CDR3 DNA sequence: TGTGCCAGCAGCCCCAGGACAGGGAGAGAGACCCAGTACTTC.